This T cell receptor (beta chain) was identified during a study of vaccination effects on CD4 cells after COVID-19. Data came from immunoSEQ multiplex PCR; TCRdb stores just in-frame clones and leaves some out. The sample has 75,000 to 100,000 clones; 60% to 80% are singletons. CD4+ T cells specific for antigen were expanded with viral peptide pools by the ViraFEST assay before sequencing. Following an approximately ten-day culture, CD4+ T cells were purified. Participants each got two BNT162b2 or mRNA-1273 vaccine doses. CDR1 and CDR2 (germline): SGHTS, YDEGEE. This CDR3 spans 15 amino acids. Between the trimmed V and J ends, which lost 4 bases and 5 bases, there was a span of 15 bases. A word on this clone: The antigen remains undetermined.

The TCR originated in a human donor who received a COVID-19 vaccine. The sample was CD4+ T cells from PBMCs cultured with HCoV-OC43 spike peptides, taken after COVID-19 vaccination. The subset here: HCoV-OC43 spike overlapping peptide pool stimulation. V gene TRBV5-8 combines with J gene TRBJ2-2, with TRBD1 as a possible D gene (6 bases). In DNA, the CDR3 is TGTGCCAGCAGCAGCGCAGGGGCAGGGACCGGGGAGCTGTTTTTT. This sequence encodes CASSSAGAGTGELFF.